This entry features one TCR beta chain sequence. The sample is drawn from a study of OX40 agonist ivuxolimab in advanced cancers. Unmatched junction bases numbered 5, after V lost 3 bases and J lost 3 bases. Germline CDR1 and CDR2: WNHNN and SYGVQD (reference sequence). The CDR3 consists of 14 residues. If patients had autoimmune disease history or systemic immunosuppression, they were excluded. On cycle 4 day 1 and cycle 7 day 1, as well as at baseline, blood was sampled. Data came from immunoSEQ multiplex PCR; TCRdb stores just in-frame clones and leaves some out. The sample carries fewer than 85,000 clones, over 85% recorded once.

This chain connects TRBV10-1 to TRBJ2-7; 7 positions match TRBD2. The sequenced sample was CD4+ or CD8+ T cells sorted from blood, obtained in a trial of the OX40 agonist ivuxolimab. This TCR came from an adult with an advanced solid tumor such as melanoma, head and neck, liver or kidney cancer. In DNA form, the CDR3 reads TGCGCCAGCAGTGATGCTAGCGGTGGCTACGAGCAGTACTTC. This codes for CASSDASGGYEQYF.